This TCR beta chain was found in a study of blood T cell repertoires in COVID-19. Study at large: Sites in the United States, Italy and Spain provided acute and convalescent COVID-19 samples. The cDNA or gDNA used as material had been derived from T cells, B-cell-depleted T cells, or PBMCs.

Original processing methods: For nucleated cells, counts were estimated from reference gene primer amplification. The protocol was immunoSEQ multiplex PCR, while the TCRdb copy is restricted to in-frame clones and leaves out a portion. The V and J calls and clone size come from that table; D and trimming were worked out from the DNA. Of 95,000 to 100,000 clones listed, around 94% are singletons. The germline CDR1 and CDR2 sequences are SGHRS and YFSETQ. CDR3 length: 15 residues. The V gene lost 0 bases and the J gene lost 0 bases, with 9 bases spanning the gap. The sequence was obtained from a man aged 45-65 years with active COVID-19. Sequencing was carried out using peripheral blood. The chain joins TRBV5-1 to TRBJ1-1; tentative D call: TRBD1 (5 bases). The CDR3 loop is CASSLAAGMNTEAFF. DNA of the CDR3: TGCGCCAGCAGCTTGGCTGCAGGGATGAACACTGAAGCTTTCTTT.